The T cell receptor (beta chain) described here comes from a study of T-cell reconstitution after alpha-beta-depleted transplantation in children. This clonotype was detected many times. The antigen is not known. Unique molecular identifiers were used in preparing the TCRbeta library. TCRdb re-called the PCR reads with MiXCR, one entry per CDR3 protein. The sample holds around 600,000 distinct CDR3 sequences; about 21% are singletons and the top ten take around an eighth. Trimming at V came to 2 bases and at J to 0 bases, leaving 9 bases not matched to a gene. CDR1 SGHAT and CDR2 FQDESV come from the germline V gene (reference sequence). The CDR3 has 19 residues. General observations from the study: By about two months after transplant, alpha-beta T cells reportedly arose from several hundred graft clones that had expanded. Diversity and T-cell counts at one year after transplant derived mostly from new T cells. Some patients' high day-60 TCRbeta diversity was traced to surviving recipient T cells and thymic progenitors.

The starting material was PBMCs, mostly from graft donor cells, obtained 360 days after TCRalphabeta/CD19-depleted stem cell transplant. This clonotype was obtained from a boy in the first two years of life who had a stem cell transplant for acute myeloid leukemia, so the T cells may come from the graft donor. The genes are TRBV11-1 and TRBJ2-2, with 10 bases that match TRBD2. The CDR3, as DNA: TGTGCCAGCAGCTTAACCACCAGCGGGGGGGCTTCGAACACCGGGGAGCTGTTTTTT. Protein: CASSLTTSGGASNTGELFF.